This entry features one T cell receptor (beta chain) sequence. This sample was included in a study of control samples from healthy donors and cancer patients. Generated by immunoSEQ multiplex PCR, the TCRdb table keeps only in-frame clones and is missing some. The top ten hold 4% of the sample, which has about 73,000 clones, roughly 87% seen once. CDR3 length equals 14 residues. V was cut by 1 base and J by 2 bases, with 8 bases left in between. The germline CDR1 and CDR2 sequences are SNHLY and FYNNEI. Specimen: blood. The chain has TRBV2 and TRBJ1-2; no reliable D call. This receptor was taken from a woman aged 45-65 years in good health. The CDR3 sequence: CASSEVRENYGYTF. The CDR3 DNA reads TGTGCCAGCAGTGAAGTCCGGGAAAACTATGGCTACACCTTC.